The 27 T cell receptor beta chains given below trace back to one sample, sequenced in a study of beta chain features in type 1 diabetes. Investigators reverse transcribed all isolated RNA, so they sequenced expressed TCRB transcripts. TCRdb's table, derived via immunoSEQ multiplex PCR, lists solely in-frame clones and lacks some. The sample holds a few hundred thousand clones, roughly an eighth seen once. Sequencing was done on a sample of naive CD4+ T cells from blood. Receptors were obtained from a man aged 18 to 29 in good health.

This clone was recorded a few times. V and J are TRBV28 and TRBJ2-7, with D possibly matching TRBD2 (5 bases). Trimming cost V 9 bases and J 2 bases, with 14 bases left between them. The CDR3 contains 13 residues. Germline values: CDR1 MDHEN, CDR2 SYDVKM. CDR3 loop: CASRAGSTYEQYF. The CDR3 DNA is TGTGCCAGTCGTGCGGGCAGCACCTACGAGCAGTACTTC. Full variable domain (missing parts from reference TRBV28 and TRBJ2-7): DVKVTQSSRYLVKRTGEKVFLECVQDMDHENMFWYRQDPGLGLRLIYFSYDVKMKEKGDIPEGYSVSREKKERFSLILESASTNQTSMYLCASRAGSTYEQYFGPGTRLTVT.

The CDR3 DNA sequence: TGTGCCAGCAGTTTAGGGACAGGGAACTACGAGCAGTACTTC. Translated, it gives CASSLGTGNYEQYF. The chain has TRBV28 and TRBJ2-7, with 9 bases aligning to TRBD1. Per the germline V gene, CDR1 is MDHEN and CDR2 is SYDVKM. Trimming took 2 bases from V and 3 from J; bases not matched to a gene: 2. The CDR3 runs 14 residues.

The CDR3 here is CASSPGLAAYEQYF. The CDR3 nucleotides are TGTGCCAGCAGTCCGGGACTAGCGGCCTACGAGCAGTACTTC. The chain carries TRBV7-2 and TRBJ2-7; 11 nucleotides line up with TRBD2. J was trimmed by 2 bases and V by 6 bases; bases with no gene match: 3. Germline CDR1 and CDR2: SGHTA and FQGNSA. CDR3 size: 14 residues.

This clone has only a few counts. DNA of the CDR3: TGCGCCAGCAGCCAAGAACATGCCGGGGAGCTGTTTTTT. Protein product: CASSQEHAGELFF. The chain couples TRBV4-1 to TRBJ2-2; D is undetermined. V lost 0 bases to trimming and J lost 6 bases, with 5 bases between them. The CDR3 length is 13 residues. Germline V gives CDR1 MGHRA, CDR2 YSYEKL.

The V and J genes are TRBV30 and TRBJ2-5; 8 bases agree with TRBD1. Germline values: CDR1 GTSNPN, CDR2 SVGIG (reference sequence). This CDR3 region has 14 residues. V lost 0 bases, J lost 5 bases, and 5 bases stayed unmatched. CDR3 DNA sequence: TGTGCCTGGAGTGTACAGGGGGGCCGCGAGACCCAGTACTTC. Translating gives CAWSVQGGRETQYF.

Only a few counts were recorded for this clone. The chain joins TRBV10-3 to TRBJ1-6; no reliable D call. V was trimmed by 4 bases and J by 5 bases, leaving 6 bases between them. The CDR3 sequence is 13 residues long. Germline CDR1 and CDR2: ENHRY and SYGVKD. Here the CDR3 reads CAISAQDNSPLHF. The CDR3, as DNA: TGTGCCATCAGTGCCCAGGATAATTCACCCCTCCACTTT.

This clone has only a few counts. A junction end diverges from the germline sequence, so it may reflect a read error. The chain combines TRBV6-1 with TRBJ1-6; 8 bases are a match to TRBD1. Germline CDR1 is MNHNS and CDR2 is SASEGT. This CDR3 region has 15 residues. CDR3 residues: CASREGQGSNSPLHF. CDR3 nucleotide sequence: TGTGCCAGCAGGGAAGGACAGGGATCCAATTCACCCCTCCACTTT.

A few counts support this clone. The gene calls are TRBV5-1 and TRBJ1-4, with 7 bases identical to TRBD1. Germline-derived CDR1 and CDR2 are SGHRS and YFSETQ. This CDR3 comprises 15 residues. With 2 bases clipped from V and 7 bases from J, the junction kept 8 bases outside the gene matches. The CDR3 here is CASSFALTGSEKLFF. As DNA, the CDR3 is TGCGCCAGCAGCTTCGCCTTGACAGGGAGTGAAAAACTGTTTTTT. Drawing the rest from reference TRBV5-1 and TRBJ1-4, the complete variable domain is KAGVTQTPRYLIKTRGQQVTLSCSPISGHRSVSWYQQTPGQGLQFLFEYFSETQRNKGNFPGRFSGRQFSNSRSEMNVSTLELGDSALYLCASSFALTGSEKLFFGSGTQLSVL.

This clone has more than one count but fewer than ten. J is TRBJ2-6 and V is TRBV7-3; no firm D call. The CDR3 has 13 residues. Trimming removed 5 bases at V and 4 bases at J, with 6 bases between. Germline CDR1 reads SGHTA; CDR2 reads FQGTGA. CDR3 sequence reads: CASSPQGANVLTF. CDR3 DNA sequence: TGTGCCAGCAGCCCCCAAGGGGCCAACGTCCTGACTTTC. The complete variable domain, with remaining parts taken from reference TRBV7-3 and TRBJ2-6, reads GAGVSQTPSNKVTEKGKYVELRCDPISGHTALYWYRQSLGQGPEFLIYFQGTGAADDSGLPNDRFFAVRPEGSVSTLKIQRTERGDSAVYLCASSPQGANVLTFGAGSRLTVL.

This clone came up a few times. The chain uses TRBV28 and TRBJ1-2; D is undetermined. This CDR3 has 14 residues. The V and J ends lost 2 bases and 7 bases respectively, with 14 bases between them. Germline lookup yields CDR1 MDHEN and CDR2 SYDVKM. The CDR3 loop is CASSLIERLGGYTF. The DNA of the CDR3 is TGTGCCAGCAGTTTAATCGAGCGTTTAGGTGGCTACACCTTC.

The gene calls are TRBV14 and TRBJ2-7; the match to TRBD1 covers 7 bases. J gave up 7 bases and V 5 bases, and 23 bases lay outside the gene matches. Germline CDR1 SGHDN, CDR2 FVKESK. There are 18 residues in the CDR3. The CDR3 region is CASSRRQGLFSLFGEQYF. In DNA form, the CDR3 reads TGTGCCAGCAGCAGACGACAGGGCCTCTTTTCCCTTTTTGGGGAGCAGTACTTC.

This clone has just a few counts. The genes are TRBV5-6 and TRBJ2-5, with 9 bases aligning to TRBD2. The CDR3 is made up of 16 amino acids. J lost 5 bases, V lost 4 bases, and 12 bases had no gene match. CDR1 is SGHDT, CDR2 YYEEEE, per germline. CDR3 in amino acids: CASSVGAGGSWETQYF. CDR3 nucleotide sequence: TGTGCCAGCAGCGTTGGGGCGGGGGGGTCCTGGGAGACCCAGTACTTC.

This clone turned up a few times. The rearrangement joins TRBV5-1 to TRBJ2-1; TRBD2 aligns across 8 bases. The trim removed 7 bases at V and 3 bases at J, leaving 6 bases unmatched. The CDR3 is 14 residues long. Germline lookup yields CDR1 SGHRS and CDR2 YFSETQ. DNA for the CDR3: TGCGCCAGCTCCCCCGGGAGGGACTACAATGAGCAGTTCTTC. Encoded protein: CASSPGRDYNEQFF.

The V gene is TRBV6-6, the J gene TRBJ2-1; 12 bases agree with TRBD2. J gave up 7 bases and V 4 bases, and 5 bases lay outside the gene matches. The CDR3 spans 15 residues. Germline CDR1 is MNHNY and CDR2 is SVGAGI (reference sequence). For the CDR3, the DNA is TGTGCCAGCAGTTTGCCTAGCGGGAGGGGGAATGAGCAGTTCTTC. It is translated as CASSLPSGRGNEQFF.

This clone has more than one count but fewer than ten. V usage is TRBV7-9 and J usage is TRBJ1-2; D is ambiguous. Germline V gives CDR1 SEHNR, CDR2 FQNEAQ (reference sequence). The CDR3 has 16 amino acids. Trimming took 6 bases from V and 4 from J, leaving 21 bases between them. The CDR3 spells CASRPTGPYPIYGYTF. CDR3 sequence (DNA): TGTGCCAGCAGACCAACGGGTCCATATCCCATCTATGGCTACACCTTC. Drawing the rest from reference TRBV7-9 and TRBJ1-2, the complete variable domain is DTGVSQNPRHKITKRGQNVTFRCDPISEHNRLYWYRQTLGQGPEFLTYFQNEAQLEKSRLLSDRFSAERPKGSFSTLEIQRTEQGDSAMYLCASRPTGPYPIYGYTFGSGTRLTVV.

This CDR3 is CASSFQGPHSSQFF. DNA of the CDR3: TGTGCCAGCAGTTTTCAGGGGCCACACAGTTCGCAGTTCTTC. The chain links TRBV28 to TRBJ2-1; D perhaps matches TRBD1 (6 bases). Germline V gene lookup returns CDR1 MDHEN and CDR2 SYDVKM. The V end lost 3 bases, the J end lost 12 bases, and 18 bases lay between the germline ends. The CDR3 extends over 14 amino acids.

The CDR3: CASSPRGTSVNEQFF. Written as DNA, the CDR3 is TGTGCCAGCAGCCCCCGTGGGACTAGCGTAAATGAGCAGTTCTTC. The J gene is TRBJ2-1, the V gene TRBV11-3; 10 bases agree with TRBD2. V was clipped by 5 bases and J by 7 bases; unmatched bases: 8. Germline assignment: CDR1 SGHNT and CDR2 YENEEA. This CDR3 region has 15 residues.

The V and J genes are TRBV7-2 and TRBJ2-7; TRBD1 matches at 7 bases. The trim removed 4 bases at V and 1 base at J, leaving 4 bases unmatched. CDR1 and CDR2 from the germline V gene are SGHTA and FQGNSA. The CDR3 totals 14 residues. The CDR3 reads CASSSDRLSYEQYF. In DNA, the CDR3 is TGTGCCAGCAGCTCGGACAGGCTTTCCTACGAGCAGTACTTC.

J is TRBJ2-7 and V is TRBV18; 12 bases align to TRBD1. The germline V gene has CDR1 KGHSH and CDR2 LQKENI. The CDR3 totals 15 residues. The V and J ends lost 2 bases and 3 bases, in that order; junction bases with no gene match: 2. The CDR3 sequence is CASSPGTGGIYEQYF. CDR3 DNA sequence: TGTGCCAGCTCACCAGGGACAGGGGGCATCTACGAGCAGTACTTC.

This clone was observed a few times. The chain joins TRBV11-1 to TRBJ2-2, with TRBD2 matching over 13 bases. CDR1 and CDR2 from the germline V gene are SGHAT and FQDESV (reference sequence). This CDR3 contains 16 residues. The V segment lost 4 bases and the J segment 6 bases; nucleotides outside the gene matches: 5. CDR3 in amino acids: CASSSQLAGGPGELFF. CDR3 DNA sequence: TGTGCCAGCAGCTCACAACTAGCGGGAGGGCCCGGGGAGCTGTTTTTT.

The sample holds a few counts of this clone. The rearrangement joins TRBV28 to TRBJ1-6, with TRBD1 matching 9 bases. The CDR3 is 15 residues long. With V trimmed by 5 bases and J by 7 bases, 6 bases remained unmatched. Germline lookup yields CDR1 MDHEN and CDR2 SYDVKM. In DNA, the CDR3 is TGTGCCAGCAGTCCGGGACAGGGTGGGAATTCACCCCTCCACTTT. Translated: CASSPGQGGNSPLHF.

The table lists this clone with a few counts. V is TRBV7-6 and J is TRBJ2-1, with 7 nucleotides matching TRBD1. The CDR3 is made up of 13 amino acids. The germline V gene has CDR1 SGHVS and CDR2 FNYEAQ. V was pared by 4 bases and J by 6 bases, with 3 bases of the junction left unmatched. DNA for the CDR3: TGTGCCAGCAGCTCTTACAGGGGCAATGAGCAGTTCTTC. Its protein is CASSSYRGNEQFF.

This chain joins TRBV25-1 and TRBJ2-7; D not certain. CDR3 size: 16 residues. CDR1 and CDR2 (germline): MGHDK, SYGVNS. Trimming pared 6 bases from V and 0 bases from J, leaving 18 bases between. The CDR3 region is CASRIHNGFPSYEQYF. In nucleotides, the CDR3 is TGTGCCAGCAGAATACATAACGGGTTTCCCTCCTACGAGCAGTACTTC.

The V gene is TRBV28, the J gene TRBJ1-4; TRBD1 matches 12 bases. J lost 11 bases, V lost 6 bases, and 7 bases had no gene match. Germline V gene sequence: CDR1 MDHEN, CDR2 SYDVKM. CDR3 length: 14 amino acids. CDR3 sequence reads: CASSPGTGGWKLFF. Written as DNA, the CDR3 is TGTGCCAGCAGCCCAGGGACAGGGGGCTGGAAACTGTTTTTT.

This clone was seen repeatedly, ten times or more. The chain links TRBV29-1 to TRBJ2-7, with 8 nucleotides matching TRBD1. V was clipped by 4 bases and J by 7 bases; unmatched bases: 9. CDR1 SQVTM and CDR2 ANQGSEA come from the germline V gene. The CDR3 runs 13 residues. The CDR3 nucleotides are TGCAGCGTTGCGGCCCAGGGGGCGCAGGAGCAGTACTTC. This translates into CSVAAQGAQEQYF.

This clone was seen a few times. The V and J genes are TRBV28 and TRBJ2-1; tentative D call: TRBD1 (6 bases). CDR1 and CDR2 (germline): MDHEN, SYDVKM. The CDR3 is 14 amino acids. V was cut by 3 bases and J by 4 bases, with 10 bases left in between. CDR3 sequence reads: CASSFLGQYNEQFF. The CDR3 coding sequence is TGTGCCAGCAGTTTCCTCGGACAGTACAATGAGCAGTTCTTC.

This rearrangement joins TRBV28 to TRBJ2-7, with no clear D. Germline assignment: CDR1 MDHEN and CDR2 SYDVKM. The CDR3 covers 13 residues. V dropped 10 bases and J dropped 3 bases, with 16 bases sitting between them. The CDR3 reads CAIADSLHYEQYF. The CDR3 nucleotides are TGTGCCATCGCCGACTCACTGCACTACGAGCAGTACTTC.